Below are 25 T cell receptor beta chains sequenced from a single sample in a study of T cell changes during pregnancy in multiple sclerosis. Assay used: immunoSEQ multiplex PCR; TCRdb lists only in-frame clones, some missing. The sample holds approximately 70,000 clones, around 92% seen once. The sample in question was peripheral blood, obtained in the first trimester of pregnancy. These receptors all stem from a female donor in good health, enrolled as a control in a pregnancy study.

This chain links TRBV6-5 with TRBJ1-2; possible D gene TRBD1, 6 bases. The ends were cut back, 2 bases at V and 4 bases at J, with 11 bases in the middle. The CDR3 loop spans 14 amino acids. Germline V gene data show CDR1 as MNHEY and CDR2 as SVGAGI. Here the CDR3 DNA reads TGTGCCAGCAGTTACGACAGGAATTCCTATGGCTACACCTTC. This sequence encodes CASSYDRNSYGYTF.

In its sample, this clone was seen once. The V gene is TRBV6-1, the J gene TRBJ2-5, with TRBD1 matching over 8 bases. CDR3 length: 17 amino acids. Trimming cost V 2 bases and J 5 bases; bases outside gene matches: 13. CDR1 is MNHNS, CDR2 SASEGT, per germline. The CDR3 nucleotides read TGTGCCAGCAGTGAATGGGGACAGGTGAAACGGATCGAGACCCAGTACTTC. Protein: CASSEWGQVKRIETQYF.

The chain recombines TRBV11-2 with TRBJ2-1, with D maybe TRBD2 (5 bases). The V gene lost 5 bases and the J gene lost 7 bases, with 12 bases spanning the gap. Germline V gene data show CDR1 as SGHAT and CDR2 as FQNNGV. CDR3 length: 13 amino acids. CDR3 residues: CASSPRGRNEQFF. CDR3 nucleotide sequence: TGTGCCAGCAGCCCAAGAGGGCGGAATGAGCAGTTCTTC.

This chain joins TRBV27 and TRBJ1-2, with TRBD1 identical over 7 bases. The CDR3 contains 17 residues. V shed 5 bases and J 4 bases; nucleotides not matched to a gene: 16. CDR1 MNHEY and CDR2 SMNVEV come from the germline V gene (reference sequence). The CDR3 region is CASSKNDAGGAFYGYTF. The CDR3 DNA reads as TGTGCCAGCAGTAAAAATGATGCAGGGGGAGCCTTCTATGGCTACACCTTC.

V usage is TRBV7-9 and J usage is TRBJ2-7; TRBD2 matches at 7 bases. J gave up 4 bases and V 3 bases, and 6 bases lay outside the gene matches. There are 14 residues in the CDR3. Per germline, CDR1 SEHNR and CDR2 FQNEAQ (reference sequence). DNA for the CDR3: TGTGCCAGCAGCTTTGGGGCGGGAGCGTACGAGCAGTACTTC. Residues: CASSFGAGAYEQYF.

The V and J genes are TRBV28 and TRBJ2-7; D gene ambiguous. The germline gives CDR1 MDHEN, CDR2 SYDVKM. The CDR3 totals 15 residues. With 1 base removed from V and 2 bases from J, the gap between germline ends came to 12 bases. The CDR3 DNA reads TGTGCCAGCAGTTTATTGACACCACCTGCCTACGAGCAGTACTTC. Protein: CASSLLTPPAYEQYF.

This chain uses TRBV5-1 with TRBJ2-7, with D possibly matching TRBD1 (6 bases). Trimming took off 2 bases at V and 0 bases at J, with 15 bases between the two ends. From germline, CDR1 is SGHRS and CDR2 YFSETQ. The CDR3 is 16 residues long. As DNA, the CDR3 is TGCGCCAGCAGCTTAAAGGACAGTCGAGCCTCCTACGAGCAGTACTTC. This gives the protein CASSLKDSRASYEQYF.

The chain joins TRBV7-2 to TRBJ2-1; 8 bases are shared with TRBD2. This CDR3 contains 12 residues. CDR1 and CDR2 from the germline V gene are SGHTA and FQGNSA. V trimming: 5 bases; J trimming: 10 bases; junction bases outside the gene matches: 4. CDR3 DNA: TGTGCCAGCAGCGCCCGGACTAGCGAGCAGTTCTTC. Translated: CASSARTSEQFF.

The chain uses TRBV2 and TRBJ1-3, with D perhaps TRBD1 (5 bases). This CDR3 is 14 amino acids long. Deletions cut 4 bases from V and 0 bases from J, with 7 bases between. Germline CDR1 reads SNHLY; CDR2 reads FYNNEI. CDR3 sequence: CASSGGYSGNTIYF. CDR3 coding DNA: TGTGCCAGCAGTGGGGGCTACTCTGGAAACACCATATATTTT.

Points on this clone: A junction boundary mismatches the germline segment, possibly from a read error. The chain links TRBV9 to TRBJ1-5; D is uncertain. The length of the CDR3 is 13 residues. Germline values: CDR1 SGDLS, CDR2 YYNGEE. CDR3 DNA sequence: TGTACCAGCAGCAGAGGTAGCAATCAGCCCCAGCATTTT. Its translation is CTSSRGSNQPQHF. The complete variable domain, with remaining parts taken from reference TRBV9 and TRBJ1-5, reads DSGVTQTPKHLITATGQRVTLRCSPRSGDLSVYWYQQSLDQGLQFLIQYYNGEERAKGNILERFSAQQFPDLHSELNLSSLELGDSALYFCTSSRGSNQPQHFGDGTRLSIL.

The V call is TRBV7-2, the J call TRBJ2-7, with D maybe TRBD1 (6 bases). Germline V lookup: CDR1 SGHTA, CDR2 FQGNSA. Trimming pared 4 bases from V and 0 bases from J, leaving 10 bases between. This CDR3 comprises 14 residues. The CDR3 DNA follows: TGTGCCAGCAGCTCAAACAGGGACTCCTACGAGCAGTACTTC. Protein: CASSSNRDSYEQYF.

The chain links TRBV4-2 to TRBJ2-3; 12 nucleotides match TRBD2. Germline assignment: CDR1 LGHNA and CDR2 YNFKEQ. The CDR3 is made up of 16 amino acids. The V and J ends lost 2 bases and 5 bases, in that order; junction bases with no gene match: 5. CDR3 sequence reads: CASSQMPSGGEDTQYF. DNA of the CDR3: TGTGCCAGCAGCCAAATGCCTAGCGGGGGGGAAGATACGCAGTATTTT.

The rearrangement joins TRBV19 to TRBJ2-7; 12 bases fit TRBD2. The CDR3 loop spans 14 amino acids. V shed 3 bases, J shed 6 bases, and the junction held 3 bases outside the gene matches. The V gene's germline CDR1 is LNHDA and CDR2 SQIVND (reference sequence). The CDR3 DNA is TGTGCCAGTAGTATCGGACTAGCGGGGCCCGAGCAGTACTTC. Its translation: CASSIGLAGPEQYF. The whole variable domain, remainder taken from reference TRBV19 and TRBJ2-7, is DGGITQSPKYLFRKEGQNVTLSCEQNLNHDAMYWYRQDPGQGLRLIYYSQIVNDFQKGDIAEGYSVSREKKESFPLTVTSAQKNPTAFYLCASSIGLAGPEQYFGPGTRLTVT.

J is TRBJ2-1 and V is TRBV27; D gene unclear. The CDR3 extends over 14 amino acids. Germline V gives CDR1 MNHEY, CDR2 SMNVEV (reference sequence). Trimming removed 6 bases at V and 2 bases at J, with 11 bases between. The CDR3 coding sequence is TGTGCCAGCAGCGCCGGCGGTGCCTACAATGAGCAGTTCTTC. Translating it yields CASSAGGAYNEQFF.

This chain links TRBV27 with TRBJ2-5; TRBD2 is a possible D gene (5 bases). Germline assignment: CDR1 MNHEY and CDR2 SMNVEV (reference sequence). Trimming removed 5 bases at V and 0 bases at J, with 13 bases between. The CDR3 extends over 15 amino acids. The DNA of the CDR3 is TGTGCCAGCAGTCCGGACTCTTGGTACCAAGAGACCCAGTACTTC. Protein: CASSPDSWYQETQYF.

The chain is built from TRBV27 and TRBJ2-4; D may be TRBD1 (6 bases). The germline V and J ends were trimmed by 5 bases and 0 bases, with 14 bases remaining between them. Germline CDR1 MNHEY, CDR2 SMNVEV (reference sequence). This CDR3 has 16 amino acids. The DNA for the CDR3 is TGTGCCAGCAGTGATCACAGGGATCTAGCCAAAAACATTCAGTACTTC. Encoded protein: CASSDHRDLAKNIQYF.

The chain uses TRBV19 and TRBJ1-5; TRBD1 might be the D (5 bases). V lost 5 bases and J 4 bases, leaving 12 bases between the germline ends. Germline V gene data show CDR1 as LNHDA and CDR2 as SQIVND (reference sequence). This CDR3 is built from 14 residues. The DNA for the CDR3 is TGTGCCAGTAGTTCCAAGAACAGGAATCAGCCCCAGCATTTT. It encodes CASSSKNRNQPQHF.

In this sample, this clone turned up a few times. The V call is TRBV7-2, the J call TRBJ1-1; TRBD1 aligns across 11 bases. Germline CDR1 and CDR2: SGHTA and FQGNSA. The CDR3 length is 13 residues. V shed 0 bases and J 12 bases; nucleotides not matched to a gene: 3. CDR3 bases: TGTGCCAGCAGCTTAGCCCGGGACAGGGGGACTTTCTTT. Encoded protein: CASSLARDRGTFF.

The chain uses TRBV19 and TRBJ2-3, with 7 bases lining up with TRBD2. With 5 bases clipped from V and 2 bases from J, the junction kept 10 bases outside the gene matches. Germline V gene sequence: CDR1 LNHDA, CDR2 SQIVND (reference sequence). CDR3 length: 16 amino acids. The CDR3 loop is CASSPRDYFSTDTQYF. The CDR3, as DNA: TGTGCCAGTAGTCCCCGGGACTACTTCTCCACAGATACGCAGTATTTT.

V gene TRBV27 combines with J gene TRBJ2-3; 13 bases are a match to TRBD2. After removal of 6 bases from V and 2 bases from J, the junction contained 8 bases not matched to a gene. The germline CDR1 and CDR2 sequences are MNHEY and SMNVEV (reference sequence). The CDR3 is 17 residues long. CDR3 amino acids: CASRPPGLAGVTDTQYF. Written as DNA, the CDR3 is TGTGCCAGCAGGCCTCCCGGACTAGCGGGGGTCACAGATACGCAGTATTTT.

Here the CDR3 DNA reads TGTGCCAGCGGGCTTAATCAGCCCCAGCATTTT. Translating gives CASGLNQPQHF. This chain links TRBV2 with TRBJ1-5, with D hard to call. The germline CDR1 and CDR2 sequences are SNHLY and FYNNEI. CDR3 length: 11 residues. Deletions cut 8 bases from V and 4 bases from J, with 6 bases between.

There are a few counts of this clone. The chain employs TRBV20-1 and TRBJ1-1; D might be TRBD1 (6 bases). Germline V gives CDR1 DFQATT, CDR2 SNEGSKA (reference sequence). V gave up 1 base and J gave up 8 bases, with 8 bases separating them. The CDR3 loop spans 11 amino acids. The CDR3 bases are TGCAGTGCTAGAGGGACAGACGAAGCTTTCTTT. It is translated as CSARGTDEAFF.

The chain recombines TRBV7-2 with TRBJ1-2, with D perhaps matching TRBD1 (6 bases). Germline V gene data show CDR1 as SGHTA and CDR2 as FQGNSA. The CDR3 has 15 residues. Trimming stripped 1 base from V and 3 bases from J, with 12 bases between. CDR3: CASSLVTGLDYGYTF. CDR3 sequence (DNA): TGTGCCAGCAGCTTAGTAACAGGGCTGGACTATGGCTACACCTTC.

The chain links TRBV6-5 to TRBJ2-1, with TRBD1 matching 8 bases. CDR1 is MNHEY, CDR2 SVGAGI, per germline. The CDR3 length is 15 residues. J gave up 10 bases and V 5 bases, and 13 bases lay outside the gene matches. The CDR3 DNA reads TGTGCCAGCAGTCCCCCCGGACAGGGAAGACGGGAGCAGTTCTTC. This encodes CASSPPGQGRREQFF.

V gene TRBV2 combines with J gene TRBJ2-1, with D possibly being TRBD2 (5 bases). The V and J ends lost 2 bases and 7 bases respectively, with 15 bases between them. The germline CDR1 and CDR2 sequences are SNHLY and FYNNEI. There are 15 residues in the CDR3. The DNA for the CDR3 is TGTGCCAGCAGTGAATATCCCGGGGTGATGAATGAGCAGTTCTTC. Translated, it gives CASSEYPGVMNEQFF.